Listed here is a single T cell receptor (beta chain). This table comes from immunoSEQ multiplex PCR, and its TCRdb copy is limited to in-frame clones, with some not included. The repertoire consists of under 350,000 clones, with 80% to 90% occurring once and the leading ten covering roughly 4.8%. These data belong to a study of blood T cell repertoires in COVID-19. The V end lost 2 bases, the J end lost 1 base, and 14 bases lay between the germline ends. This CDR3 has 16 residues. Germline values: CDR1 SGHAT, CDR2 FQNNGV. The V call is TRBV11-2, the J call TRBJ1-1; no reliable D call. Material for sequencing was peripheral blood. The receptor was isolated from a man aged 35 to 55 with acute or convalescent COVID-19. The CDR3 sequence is CASSLKPDPGNTEAFF. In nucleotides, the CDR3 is TGTGCCAGCAGCTTAAAACCCGACCCAGGGAACACTGAAGCTTTCTTT.